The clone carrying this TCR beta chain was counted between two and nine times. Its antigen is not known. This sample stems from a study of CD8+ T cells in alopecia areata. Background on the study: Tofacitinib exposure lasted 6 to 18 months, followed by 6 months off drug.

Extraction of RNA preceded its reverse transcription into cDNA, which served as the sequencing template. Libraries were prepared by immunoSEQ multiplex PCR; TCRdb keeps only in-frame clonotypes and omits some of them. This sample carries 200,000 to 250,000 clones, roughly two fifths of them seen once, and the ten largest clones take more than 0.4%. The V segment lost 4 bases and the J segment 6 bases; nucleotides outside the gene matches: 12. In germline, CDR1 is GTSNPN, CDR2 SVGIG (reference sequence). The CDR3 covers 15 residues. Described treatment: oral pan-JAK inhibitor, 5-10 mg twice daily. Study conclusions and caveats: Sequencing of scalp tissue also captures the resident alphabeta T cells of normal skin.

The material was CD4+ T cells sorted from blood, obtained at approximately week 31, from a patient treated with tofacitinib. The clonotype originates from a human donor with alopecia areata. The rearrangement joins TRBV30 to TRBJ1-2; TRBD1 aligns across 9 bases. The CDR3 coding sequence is TGTGCCTGGAACCATCTACAGGGGGCGCCGGATGGCTACACCTTC. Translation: CAWNHLQGAPDGYTF.